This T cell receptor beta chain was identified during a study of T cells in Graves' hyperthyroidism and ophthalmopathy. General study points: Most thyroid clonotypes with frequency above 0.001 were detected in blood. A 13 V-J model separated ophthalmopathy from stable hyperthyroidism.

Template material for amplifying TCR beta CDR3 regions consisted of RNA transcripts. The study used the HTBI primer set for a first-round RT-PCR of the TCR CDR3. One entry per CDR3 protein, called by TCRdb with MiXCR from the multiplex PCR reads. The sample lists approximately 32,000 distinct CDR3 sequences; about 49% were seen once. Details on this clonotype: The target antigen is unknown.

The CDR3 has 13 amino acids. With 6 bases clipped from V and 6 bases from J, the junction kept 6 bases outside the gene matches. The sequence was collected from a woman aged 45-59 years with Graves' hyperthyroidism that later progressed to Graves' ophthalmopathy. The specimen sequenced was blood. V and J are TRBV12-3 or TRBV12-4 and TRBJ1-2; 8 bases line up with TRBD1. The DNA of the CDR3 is TGTGCCAGCAGACGAGGACAGGGTGATGGCTACACCTTC. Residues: CASRRGQGDGYTF.